The rows below give T cell receptor beta chains drawn from one sample of a study of blood T cell repertoires in COVID-19. The assay was immunoSEQ multiplex PCR, and TCRdb's table has in-frame clones only and misses some. The table includes approximately 200,000 clones, about 86% detected once. Sequencing input: PBMCs or T cells enriched from blood (not recorded which). These receptors were collected from a middle-aged woman with acute COVID-19. CDR3s include the opening cysteine and the closing phenylalanine or tryptophan. A D gene is named only where the DNA matches it firmly. Clone size, where shown, is once, few, many, or a class for clones that have expanded.

length	D	V	J	size	DNA	CDR3
16	NA	TRBV5-4	TRBJ2-1	NA	TGTGCCAGCAGCTTGGGTCGGCAGGGAATTCGCAATGAGCAGTTCTTC	CASSLGRQGIRNEQFF
19	NA	TRBV6-6	TRBJ2-6	few	TGTGCCAGCAGCTTTAGTCAAGGGGACAACTTCTCTGGGGCCAACGTCCTGACTTTC	CASSFSQGDNFSGANVLTF
16	TRBD2	TRBV3-1/TRBV3-2	TRBJ2-1	NA	TGTGCCAGCAGCCAAGTTGTGACTAGCGGTTACAATGAGCAGTTCTTC	CASSQVVTSGYNEQFF
16	NA	TRBV28	TRBJ2-1	NA	TGTGCCAGCAGTTCGGGCGGGCTAGAGGCCTACAATGAGCAGTTCTTC	CASSSGGLEAYNEQFF
14	NA	TRBV27	TRBJ2-2	NA	TGTGCCAGCAGGGACTTTGTGACTAGAGGGGAGCTGTTTTTT	CASRDFVTRGELFF
18	TRBD1	TRBV6-1	TRBJ1-3	NA	TGTGCCAGCAGTGAACCCCCCAAGACAGGGTCCTCTGGAAACACCATATATTTT	CASSEPPKTGSSGNTIYF
17	TRBD1	TRBV7-9	TRBJ1-3	NA	TGTGCCAGCAGCTCCGGGACAGGGGGCGGTCAAGGAAACACCATATATTTT	CASSSGTGGGQGNTIYF
17	TRBD2	TRBV4-3	TRBJ2-1	NA	TGCGCCAGCAGCCAAGGATTGACTAGCGGGGGGCCATTGGAGCAGTTCTTC	CASSQGLTSGGPLEQFF
16	TRBD2	TRBV13	TRBJ2-3	NA	TGTGCCAGCAGCTTCGCGCGGGGGTCTAGCACAGATACGCAGTATTTT	CASSFARGSSTDTQYF
16	TRBD2	TRBV7-9	TRBJ2-7	NA	TGTGCCAGCAGCTTAGCGACTAGCGGGAGGGCCCGCGAGCAGTACTTC	CASSLATSGRAREQYF
14	NA	TRBV4-2	TRBJ2-5	NA	TGTGCCAGCAGACGGTCCGAGCCTCAAGAGACCCAGTACTTC	CASRRSEPQETQYF
16	TRBD1	TRBV11-2	TRBJ2-7	NA	TGTGCCAGCAGCTTAAGGGGACAGACTGTATCCTACGAGCAGTACTTC	CASSLRGQTVSYEQYF
15	TRBD2	TRBV14	TRBJ2-5	NA	TGTGCCAGCAGCCGCGCGGGAGGGAAGGGAGAGACCCAGTACTTC	CASSRAGGKGETQYF
11	NA	TRBV5-1	TRBJ2-5	once	TGCGCCAGCAGCTTCCTAGAGACCCAGTACTTC	CASSFLETQYF
13	NA	TRBV4-3	TRBJ2-7	once	TGCGCCAGCAGCCAACGTACATACTACGAGCAGTACTTC	CASSQRTYYEQYF
14	TRBD1	TRBV7-2	TRBJ1-5	NA	TGTGCCAGCAGCCCCAACAGGGGTCGACAGCCCCAGCATTTT	CASSPNRGRQPQHF
15	NA	TRBV7-9	TRBJ2-5	NA	TGTGCCAGCAGCTTAGCGGGGTCGGGGAGGGAGACCCAGTACTTC	CASSLAGSGRETQYF
17	TRBD2	TRBV27	TRBJ2-7	NA	TGTGCCAGCAGTTTATTTCTAGCGGGCGGCTTGAGGAACGAGCAGTACTTC	CASSLFLAGGLRNEQYF
13	NA	TRBV6-5	TRBJ2-7	NA	TGTGCCAGCAGGAAGCGGAACTCCTACGAGCAGTACTTC	CASRKRNSYEQYF
16	NA	TRBV28	TRBJ2-2	NA	TGTGCCAGCAGTCCTTTCGGAGTAGCTATCCCCGGGGAGCTGTTTTTT	CASSPFGVAIPGELFF
12	NA	TRBV29-1	TRBJ2-1	NA	TGCAGCTTCCGAGTGGGGGCACTGGGGCAGTTCTTC	CSFRVGALGQFF
13	TRBD1	TRBV15	TRBJ1-2	few	TGTGCCATACCGGGACAGGGACTCTATGGCTACACCTTC	CAIPGQGLYGYTF
14	NA	TRBV24-1	TRBJ2-1	NA	TGTGCCACCAGTCGGGATCGCCCCCTCAATGAGCAGTTCTTC	CATSRDRPLNEQFF
14	TRBD2	TRBV7-9	TRBJ2-1	NA	TGTGCCAGCAGCCCCCGGGGGGGAGGTGATGAGCAGTTCTTC	CASSPRGGGDEQFF
11	NA	TRBV6-5	TRBJ1-2	NA	TGTGCCAGCGGTAAATTTGAGGGCTACACCTTC	CASGKFEGYTF
17	TRBD2	TRBV4-1	TRBJ2-1	NA	TGCGCCAGCAGCCAGGGGGACCTAGCGGGACTGAGCGATGAGCAGTTCTTC	CASSQGDLAGLSDEQFF
17	NA	TRBV29-1	TRBJ2-2	NA	TGCAGCGTCGCTCCAATTTCCGGGACATCGAACACCGGGGAGCTGTTTTTT	CSVAPISGTSNTGELFF
13	NA	TRBV2	TRBJ2-7	NA	TGTGCCAGCAACAAGGACTCCATCTACGAGCAGTACTTC	CASNKDSIYEQYF
14	TRBD1	TRBV11-3	TRBJ2-3	NA	TGTGCCAGCAGCACTCGGACAGGAAAAGATACGCAGTATTTT	CASSTRTGKDTQYF
15	TRBD1	TRBV6-2/TRBV6-3	TRBJ1-5	NA	TGTGCCAGCAGTTACGCAGGGGGTGGCAATCAGCCCCAGCATTTT	CASSYAGGGNQPQHF
15	TRBD2	TRBV6-2/TRBV6-3	TRBJ2-1	NA	TGTGCCAGCAGCCGAGGAGCGGGGGCCTACAATGAGCAGTTCTTC	CASSRGAGAYNEQFF
16	TRBD2	TRBV7-9	TRBJ2-1	once	TGTGCCAGCAGCATAGCGGGAGGGTTAGCGGGGGATGAGCAGTTCTTC	CASSIAGGLAGDEQFF
17	TRBD1	TRBV18	TRBJ2-2	NA	TGTGCCAGCTCACCTGGGACAGACCCGACGAACACCGGGGAGCTGTTTTTT	CASSPGTDPTNTGELFF
13	NA	TRBV7-2	TRBJ2-2	NA	TGTGCCAGCAGGCCTGAGGGTGCCGGGGAGCTGTTTTTT	CASRPEGAGELFF
13	NA	TRBV27	TRBJ1-2	NA	TGTGCCAGCAAGAGGAGTACTAACTATGGCTACACCTTC	CASKRSTNYGYTF
14	NA	TRBV27	TRBJ1-4	NA	TGTGCCAGCAGGCCGGGACTGCCTAATGAAAAACTGTTTTTT	CASRPGLPNEKLFF
16	NA	TRBV19	TRBJ2-1	NA	TGTGCCAGTAGTATAGAAGGGGTTAGCTCCTACAATGAGCAGTTCTTC	CASSIEGVSSYNEQFF
15	TRBD2	TRBV11-3	TRBJ2-1	NA	TGTGCCAGCAGCCACGGGACTAGCGGGAAGAATGAGCAGTTCTTC	CASSHGTSGKNEQFF
21	TRBD1	TRBV30	TRBJ1-5	NA	TGTGCCTGGAGTGACCGAGACAGGGTAACCCGTCCCGTCGATAACAATCAGCCCCAGCATTTT	CAWSDRDRVTRPVDNNQPQHF
15	TRBD2	TRBV27	TRBJ2-1	NA	TGTGCCAGCAGTTTATTAGCGGGAGTGGATGGTGAGCAGTTCTTC	CASSLLAGVDGEQFF
19	TRBD2	TRBV28	TRBJ2-7	NA	TGTGCCAGCAGTCCCCTCTCGGGACTAGCGAGAGGTACCACCTACGAGCAGTACTTC	CASSPLSGLARGTTYEQYF
15	NA	TRBV6-5	TRBJ1-3	few	TGTGCCAGCAGTAGCAACGGGATCTCTGGAAACACCATATATTTT	CASSSNGISGNTIYF
16	TRBD2	TRBV11-1	TRBJ2-1	NA	TGTGCCAGCAGCCCAGGGAGAGCGGGAGTATCGAATGAGCAGTTCTTC	CASSPGRAGVSNEQFF
15	TRBD1	TRBV6-4	TRBJ1-6	NA	TGTGCCAGCCCGGGGGGAGGGGGACAGGATTCACCCCTCCACTTT	CASPGGGGQDSPLHF